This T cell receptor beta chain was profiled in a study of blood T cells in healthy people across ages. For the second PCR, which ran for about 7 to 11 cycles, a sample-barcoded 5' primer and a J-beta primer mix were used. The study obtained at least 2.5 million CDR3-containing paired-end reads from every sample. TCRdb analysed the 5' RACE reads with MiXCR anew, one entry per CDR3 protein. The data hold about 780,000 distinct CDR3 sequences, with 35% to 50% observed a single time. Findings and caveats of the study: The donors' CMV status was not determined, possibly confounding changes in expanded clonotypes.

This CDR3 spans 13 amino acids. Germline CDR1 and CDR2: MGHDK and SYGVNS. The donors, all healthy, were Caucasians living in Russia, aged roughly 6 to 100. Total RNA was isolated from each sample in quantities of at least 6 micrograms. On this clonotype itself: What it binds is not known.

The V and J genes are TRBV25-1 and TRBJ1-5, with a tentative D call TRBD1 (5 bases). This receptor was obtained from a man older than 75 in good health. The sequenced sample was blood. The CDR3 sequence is CAGITTVYQPQHF. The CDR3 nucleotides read TGTGCGGGCATTACGACAGTGTATCAGCCCCAGCATTTT.